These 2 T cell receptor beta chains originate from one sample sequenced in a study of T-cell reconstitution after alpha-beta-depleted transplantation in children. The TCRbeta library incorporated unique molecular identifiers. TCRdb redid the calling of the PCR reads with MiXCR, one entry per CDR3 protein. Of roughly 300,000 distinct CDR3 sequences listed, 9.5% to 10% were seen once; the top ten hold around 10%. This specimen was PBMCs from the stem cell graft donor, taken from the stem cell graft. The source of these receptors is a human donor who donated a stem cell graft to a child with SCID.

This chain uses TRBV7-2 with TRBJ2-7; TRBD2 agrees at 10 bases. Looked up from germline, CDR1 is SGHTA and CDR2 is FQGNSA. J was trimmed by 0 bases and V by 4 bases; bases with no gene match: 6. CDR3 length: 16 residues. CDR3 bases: TGTGCCAGCAGCTCGAAAGCGGGGGGGAGCTCCTACGAGCAGTACTTC. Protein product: CASSSKAGGSSYEQYF.

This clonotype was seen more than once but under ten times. CDR3 residues: CSANGQGIWETQYF. In nucleotides, the CDR3 is TGCAGTGCAAACGGACAGGGGATCTGGGAGACCCAGTACTTC. The chain joins TRBV20-1 to TRBJ2-5; 9 bases are a match to TRBD1. Trimming removed 6 bases from V and 5 bases from J; junction bases left unmatched: 10. This CDR3 comprises 14 residues. Germline values: CDR1 DFQATT, CDR2 SNEGSKA (reference sequence).